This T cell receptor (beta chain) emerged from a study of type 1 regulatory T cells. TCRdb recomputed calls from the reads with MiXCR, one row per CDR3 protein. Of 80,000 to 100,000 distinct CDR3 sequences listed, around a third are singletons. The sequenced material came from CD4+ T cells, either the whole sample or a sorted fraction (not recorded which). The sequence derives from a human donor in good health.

The CDR3 DNA reads TGTGCCAGCAGTTTAACAGGGACTGGAAACACCATATATTTT. The encoded protein is CASSLTGTGNTIYF. This chain uses TRBV27 with TRBJ1-3; TRBD1 is a possible D gene (6 bases). The length of the CDR3 is 14 residues. The V end lost 2 bases, the J end lost 2 bases, and 7 bases lay between the germline ends. Germline loops: CDR1 MNHEY, CDR2 SMNVEV (reference sequence).